Following are 25 T cell receptor beta chains from one sample sequenced in a study of post-analysis software for immune sequencing data. Study findings and constraints: Relative to controls, patients had a few TRBV segments at higher frequency, with TRBV5-6, TRBV5-1 and TRBV20-1 among these.

The authors incorporated unique molecular identifiers into the TCR beta cDNA libraries. TCRdb processed the PCR reads anew with MiXCR; each CDR3 protein has one entry. Of 150,000 to 200,000 distinct CDR3 sequences listed, about 29% were seen once; the top ten hold 1.5%. What these receptors recognize is not known. The sample taken for sequencing was blood. Receptors originate from a girl under 18 with multiple sclerosis.

V is TRBV7-9 and J is TRBJ1-5; perhaps TRBD1 as D (6 bases). Deletions cut 0 bases from V and 6 bases from J, with 15 bases between. The germline gives CDR1 SEHNR, CDR2 FQNEAQ (reference sequence). The CDR3 runs to 16 residues. The CDR3 nucleotides read TGTGCCAGCAGCTTAGCGCTGGGGGGGCCCGGTCAGCCCCAGCATTTT. Its translation is CASSLALGGPGQPQHF.

In its sample, this clonotype was seen many times. The chain couples TRBV6-5 to TRBJ2-1; D not certain. Germline assignment: CDR1 MNHEY and CDR2 SVGAGI. The germline V and J ends were trimmed by 5 bases and 9 bases, with 14 bases remaining between them. The CDR3 runs to 13 residues. As DNA, the CDR3 is TGTGCCAGCAGTCTTGGTGGGCCGAGTGAGCAGTTCTTC. It specifies CASSLGGPSEQFF.

The rearrangement links TRBV18 to TRBJ2-7, with 7 bases that match TRBD1. Germline loops: CDR1 KGHSH, CDR2 LQKENI. V lost 7 bases, J lost 1 base, and 13 bases stayed unmatched. The CDR3 contains 16 residues. CDR3 residues: CASLAVSGQSSYEQYF. Here the CDR3 DNA reads TGTGCCAGCTTGGCTGTCTCGGGACAGAGTTCCTACGAGCAGTACTTC. Complete variable domain (other parts from reference TRBV18 and TRBJ2-7): NAGVMQNPRHLVRRRGQEARLRCSPMKGHSHVYWYRQLPEEGLKFMVYLQKENIIDESGMPKERFSAEFPKEGPSILRIQQVVRGDSAAYFCASLAVSGQSSYEQYFGPGTRLTVT.

To note about this clonotype: Since a much larger clone is just one base distant, this may be a read error. V and J are TRBV4-1 and TRBJ2-5, with TRBD2 matching 10 bases. The end of the DNA fits TRBJ2-7 better, so the J call may be wrong. Germline V gene lookup returns CDR1 MGHRA and CDR2 YSYEKL. This CDR3 region has 16 residues. The CDR3 DNA reads as TGCACCAGCAGCCAAGTTGAAGCGGGAGGGCCCTACGAGCAGTACTTC. It is translated as CTSSQVEAGGPYEQYF.

This clonotype was detected only once. It may be a read error: a sequence one base away is much more abundant. The J gene is TRBJ2-5, the V gene TRBV6-1, with D unresolved. CDR3 length equals 14 residues. CDR1 and CDR2 (germline): MNHNS, SASEGT. The CDR3 region is CASLSFEYQEAQYF. The CDR3 DNA is TGTGCCAGCTTAAGCTTTGAGTACCAAGAGGCCCAGTACTTC.

This chain connects TRBV30 to TRBJ1-1, with a possible D match to TRBD1 (5 bases). The CDR3 loop spans 13 amino acids. The V gene's germline CDR1 is GTSNPN and CDR2 SVGIG (reference sequence). The V end lost 0 bases, the J end lost 11 bases, and 16 bases lay between the germline ends. The CDR3 protein is CAWSVRGDGGAFF. Written as DNA, the CDR3 is TGTGCCTGGAGTGTGCGGGGAGATGGGGGGGCTTTCTTT.

This clonotype was seen more than once but under ten times. A much larger clone lies one base from this, so it may be a read error. The J gene is TRBJ2-7, the V gene TRBV7-7; 7 nucleotides agree with TRBD2. The CDR3 spans 14 residues. The germline V gene encodes CDR1 SSHAT and CDR2 FNYEAQ (reference sequence). The CDR3 DNA reads TGTGCTAGCAGCCAAAGCGGGATGCGGGGGGAGCAGTACTTC. It yields the protein CASSQSGMRGEQYF.

This clonotype was seen repeatedly, ten times or more. The chain is built from TRBV20-1 and TRBJ2-7, with 8 bases fitting TRBD2. V lost 0 bases to trimming and J lost 7 bases; unmatched junction nucleotides: 8. The V gene's germline CDR1 is DFQATT and CDR2 SNEGSKA (reference sequence). The CDR3 loop spans 14 amino acids. This chain's CDR3 is CSARDPKREYEQYF. CDR3 DNA: TGCAGTGCTAGAGACCCAAAGCGGGAGTATGAGCAGTACTTC.

CDR3 protein: CASSSSWPTYEQYF. CDR3 bases: TGTGCCAGCAGTTCGAGTTGGCCGACCTACGAGCAGTACTTC. The chain has TRBV28 and TRBJ2-7, with unresolved D. Trimming took 4 bases from V and 2 from J, leaving 12 bases between them. Germline V gives CDR1 MDHEN, CDR2 SYDVKM. CDR3 size: 14 residues.

This clonotype came up once. The CDR3 sequence: CASSLVRRGPLDTQYF. The CDR3 coding sequence is TGTGCCAGCAGCTTAGTACGGCGGGGACCTTTAGATACGCAGTATTTT. The chain carries TRBV7-2 and TRBJ2-3; D possibly corresponds to TRBD2 (6 bases). Between the trimmed V and J ends, which lost 1 base and 5 bases, there was a span of 16 bases. This CDR3 is 16 amino acids long. Germline lookup yields CDR1 SGHTA and CDR2 FQGNSA.

The V call is TRBV2, the J call TRBJ2-3; D is possibly TRBD1 (6 bases). V was shortened by 6 bases and J by 1 base, with 11 bases between the two germline ends. CDR1 and CDR2 (germline): SNHLY, FYNNEI. The CDR3 contains 14 residues. In nucleotides, the CDR3 is TGTGCCAGCAGGGCAGGGGTCGGCACAGATACGCAGTATTTT. Protein sequence: CASRAGVGTDTQYF.

This chain uses TRBV4-2 with TRBJ1-2; TRBD1 might be the D (5 bases). CDR1 and CDR2 (germline): LGHNA, YNFKEQ. Trimming stripped 1 base from V and 6 bases from J, with 15 bases between. CDR3 length: 15 residues. The CDR3 DNA sequence: TGTGCCAGCAGCCAAGTTTTAGGGGAAGTTAATGGCTACACCTTC. Translation gives CASSQVLGEVNGYTF.

This clonotype came up many times. The chain uses TRBV29-1 and TRBJ2-5; TRBD2 agrees at 10 bases. Germline values: CDR1 SQVTM, CDR2 ANQGSEA. V lost 5 bases, J lost 3 bases, and 0 bases stayed unmatched. The CDR3 covers 12 residues. CDR3 sequence reads: CSVLAGEETQYF. The CDR3 nucleotides are TGCAGCGTTCTAGCGGGAGAAGAGACCCAGTACTTC.

Details on this clonotype: One base away lies a much larger clone, so this may be a sequencing read error. The chain joins TRBV29-1 to TRBJ2-4, with no clear D. The J call may not be correct, given that the DNA end is closer to TRBJ2-7. The CDR3 sequence is 12 residues long. CDR1 and CDR2 from the germline V gene are SQVTM and ANQGSEA. CDR3 DNA: TGCAGCGGTGGAAAGGAGTCCTACGAGCAGTACTTC. Encoded protein: CSGGKESYEQYF.

This clonotype was found many times. The gene calls are TRBV5-1 and TRBJ2-1, with 7 bases lining up with TRBD2. CDR1 SGHRS and CDR2 YFSETQ come from the germline V gene. CDR3 length equals 15 residues. J was trimmed by 3 bases and V by 4 bases; bases with no gene match: 7. The CDR3 sequence: CASSLASGVYNEQFF. The CDR3 DNA is TGCGCCAGCAGCCTTGCTAGCGGAGTCTACAATGAGCAGTTCTTC.

As for this clonotype: Germline and junction disagree at one end, which may indicate a read error. V is TRBV6-1 and J is TRBJ2-1, with D tentatively TRBD2 (6 bases). Germline-derived CDR1 and CDR2 are MNHNS and SASEGT. This CDR3 has 16 residues. In nucleotides, the CDR3 is TGTGCCAGCAGTGAAGAGGCGGGGTTTGCCTACGATGAGCAGTTCTTC. It specifies CASSEEAGFAYDEQFF.

A few counts support this clonotype. The chain joins TRBV6-5 to TRBJ2-1; tentative D call: TRBD2 (6 bases). V was shortened by 8 bases and J by 13 bases, with 18 bases between the two germline ends. From germline, CDR1 is MNHEY and CDR2 SVGAGI. This CDR3 spans 12 amino acids. The CDR3 here is CASGRTGETQFF. CDR3 coding DNA: TGTGCCAGCGGCCGGACGGGAGAGACCCAGTTCTTC.

About this clonotype itself: This may be a read error: a much more frequent sequence differs by one nucleotide. The rearrangement uses TRBV18 and TRBJ2-3; D not certain. This CDR3 has 14 residues. CDR1 KGHSH and CDR2 LQKENI come from the germline V gene. Trimming took 3 bases from V and 2 from J, leaving 9 bases between them. CDR3 nucleotide sequence: TGTGCCAGCTCACCGCCAGCGACCACAGATACGCAGTATTTT. It codes for CASSPPATTDTQYF.

In this sample, this clonotype turned up many times. Here the CDR3 reads CASSLGGNSYEQYF. The CDR3 DNA is TGTGCCAGCAGTTTAGGGGGCAACTCCTACGAGCAGTACTTC. This chain links TRBV12-3 or TRBV12-4 with TRBJ2-7; a possible D gene is TRBD1 (5 bases). The CDR3 sequence is 14 residues long. V shed 1 base and J shed 0 bases, with 7 bases lying between them.

The chain recombines TRBV5-5 with TRBJ2-3; TRBD2 aligns across 10 bases. Germline CDR1 reads SGHKS; CDR2 reads YYEKEE (reference sequence). This CDR3 region has 17 residues. The J segment lost 11 bases and the V segment lost 2 bases, leaving 17 bases of the junction unmatched. Here the CDR3 DNA reads TGTGCCAGCAGCTTAGGGATGGTGCGGACTAGCGGATTGATGCAGTATTTT. It encodes CASSLGMVRTSGLMQYF.

Many counts were recorded for this clonotype. The chain joins TRBV28 to TRBJ2-7; TRBD1 agrees at 9 bases. The V segment lost 6 bases and the J segment 3 bases; nucleotides outside the gene matches: 6. This CDR3 contains 14 residues. Germline-derived CDR1 and CDR2 are MDHEN and SYDVKM. CDR3 coding DNA: TGTGCCAGCAGAGGCCGGGACAGGGTCTACGAGCAGTACTTC. Encoded protein: CASRGRDRVYEQYF.

The chain carries TRBV29-1 and TRBJ2-7; D remains unclear. The germline CDR1 and CDR2 sequences are SQVTM and ANQGSEA. V lost 7 bases and J 7 bases, leaving 23 bases between the germline ends. The CDR3 has 14 residues. CDR3 loop: CSAGPRPQIGEQYF. CDR3 bases: TGCAGCGCTGGACCCCGGCCCCAAATCGGGGAGCAGTACTTC.

The chain recombines TRBV29-1 with TRBJ2-1, with 7 bases matching TRBD2. The length of the CDR3 is 14 residues. The V and J ends lost 4 bases and 2 bases, in that order; junction bases with no gene match: 5. Germline CDR1 reads SQVTM; CDR2 reads ANQGSEA. CDR3: CSVVRGRTYNEQFF. The CDR3 bases are TGCAGCGTTGTGCGCGGGAGAACCTACAATGAGCAGTTCTTC.

The CDR3: CASSLDWKNTKNIQYF. The CDR3 DNA follows: TGTGCCAGCAGCTTAGATTGGAAGAATACCAAAAACATTCAGTACTTC. The chain uses TRBV7-9 and TRBJ2-7, with no clear D. The J call is in doubt because the DNA end fits TRBJ2-4 better. From germline, CDR1 is SEHNR and CDR2 FQNEAQ (reference sequence). The CDR3 spans 16 residues.

Remarks on this clonotype: An end of the junction differs from the germline gene, which may be a read error. The rearrangement links TRBV4-1 to TRBJ2-3; D remains unclear. The CDR3 is made up of 14 amino acids. Germline V gives CDR1 MGHRA, CDR2 YSYEKL. CDR3 nucleotides: TGCGCCAGCAGCCATGAACGCGGCACGGATACGCAGTATTTT. It encodes CASSHERGTDTQYF.